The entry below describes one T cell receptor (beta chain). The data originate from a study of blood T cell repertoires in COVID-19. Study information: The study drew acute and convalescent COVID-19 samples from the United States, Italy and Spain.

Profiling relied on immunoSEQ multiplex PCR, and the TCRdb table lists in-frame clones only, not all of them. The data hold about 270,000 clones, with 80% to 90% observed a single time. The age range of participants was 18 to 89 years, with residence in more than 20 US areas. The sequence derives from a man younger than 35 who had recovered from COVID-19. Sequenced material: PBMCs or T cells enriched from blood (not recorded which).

The CDR3 loop is CASSEWGPSTDTQYF. The CDR3 nucleotides read TGCGCCAGCAGTGAGTGGGGCCCTAGCACAGATACGCAGTATTTT. The rearrangement links TRBV10-1 to TRBJ2-3; tentatively, D is TRBD1 (5 bases). Germline values: CDR1 WNHNN, CDR2 SYGVQD (reference sequence). CDR3 length: 15 residues. The V gene lost 1 base and the J gene lost 0 bases, with 8 bases spanning the gap.